This is a list of T cell receptor beta chains from one sample in a study of cytomegalovirus exposure and HLA in healthy donors. Using immunoSEQ multiplex PCR, the repertoire was profiled, and TCRdb retains in-frame clones only, with some absent. The sample has roughly 70,000 clones, around 97% seen once. The sequencing sample was made of PBMCs. The receptor source for this set is a young woman in good health and CMV-seropositive. Each CDR3 is given with its conserved first and last residue. A D gene is named only where the DNA matches it firmly. The listing skips clone size in some rows; elsewhere it reads once, few, many or a size class.

size,V,J,D,DNA,CDR3
.,TRBV27,TRBJ1-2,.,TGTGCCAGCAGTCAGGCCGGCGGGGGCTACACCTTC,CASSQAGGGYTF
.,TRBV10-1,TRBJ2-1,.,TGCGCCAGCAGTGATTCAGCCTACAATGAGCAGTTCTTC,CASSDSAYNEQFF
few,TRBV2,TRBJ2-5,.,TGTGCCAGCAGTCAGAAAGAGACCCAGTACTTC,CASSQKETQYF
.,TRBV6-5,TRBJ2-7,TRBD1,TGTGCCAGCGGTGGACAGGGAGGCTCCTACGAGCAGTACTTC,CASGGQGGSYEQYF
.,TRBV28,TRBJ1-1,TRBD1,TGTGCCAGCACACTACTGAACCAGGGGGTAGAAGCTTTCTTT,CASTLLNQGVEAFF
.,TRBV5-1,TRBJ2-7,TRBD2,TGCGCCAGCAGCTCCCTAGCGGGAGCTCGGTACGAGCAGTACTTC,CASSSLAGARYEQYF
.,TRBV6-1,TRBJ1-1,.,TGTGCCAGTAATCGACACGGTGAAGCTTTCTTT,CASNRHGEAFF
few,TRBV7-9,TRBJ1-4,TRBD1,TGTGCCACCGAGGACAGGATAAGTCCCTCAACTAATGAAAAACTGTTTTTT,CATEDRISPSTNEKLFF
.,TRBV4-2,TRBJ1-5,.,TGTGCCAGCAGCCAAGAATTCAGGAGGGACAATCAGCCCCAGCATTTT,CASSQEFRRDNQPQHF
once,TRBV5-5,TRBJ1-1,.,TGTGCCAGCAGCTTGTCCCAGGGATTGAACACTGAAGCTTTCTTT,CASSLSQGLNTEAFF
.,TRBV29-1,TRBJ2-7,.,TGCAGCGTTGAAGATCCACATTTTTACGAGCAGTACTTC,CSVEDPHFYEQYF
.,TRBV5-4,TRBJ2-1,.,TGTGCCAGCAGCCCCACGGGGGAGGTTATCCCCAATGAGCAGTTCTTC,CASSPTGEVIPNEQFF